This T cell receptor (beta chain) is drawn from a study of vaccination and CD4 T cells after COVID-19. In the study overall: Drawing of post-COVID samples took place a median roughly 92 days after diagnosis (range 35 to 161).

Sequencing of the DNA from cultured CD4+ T cells was carried out with the Oncomine TCR Beta short-read assay. It was cultured CD4+ T cells from which genomic DNA was extracted. MiXCR was run by TCRdb on the PCR reads, yielding one entry per CDR3 protein. The repertoire holds 9,000 to 9,500 distinct CDR3 sequences, with roughly 32% as singletons. V lost 0 bases to trimming and J lost 5 bases; unmatched junction nucleotides: 6. In germline, CDR1 is MNHEY, CDR2 SMNVEV (reference sequence). The CDR3 has 15 amino acids. Treatment described: approximately 9-day PBMC culture with coronavirus spike peptide pools or control peptides (ViraFEST assay). One should note that the unexposed donor's CD4+ T cells were collected before the COVID-19 pandemic (2011-2018). PBMC cultures, at 1.5 million to 2.5 million cells per well, received 10 IU/ml IL-2 and roughly 9.6 ug/ml peptide pools. Worth noting for this clonotype: Antigen: not known.

The specimen sequenced was CD4+ T cells from blood, cultured in vitro. This sequence joins TRBV27 and TRBJ2-7, with 8 positions matching TRBD2. This TCR was recovered from a human donor in good health. The DNA for the CDR3 is TGTGCCAGCAGTTTATCTCGGGGGGGCTTGGACGAGCAGTACTTC. Translated: CASSLSRGGLDEQYF.